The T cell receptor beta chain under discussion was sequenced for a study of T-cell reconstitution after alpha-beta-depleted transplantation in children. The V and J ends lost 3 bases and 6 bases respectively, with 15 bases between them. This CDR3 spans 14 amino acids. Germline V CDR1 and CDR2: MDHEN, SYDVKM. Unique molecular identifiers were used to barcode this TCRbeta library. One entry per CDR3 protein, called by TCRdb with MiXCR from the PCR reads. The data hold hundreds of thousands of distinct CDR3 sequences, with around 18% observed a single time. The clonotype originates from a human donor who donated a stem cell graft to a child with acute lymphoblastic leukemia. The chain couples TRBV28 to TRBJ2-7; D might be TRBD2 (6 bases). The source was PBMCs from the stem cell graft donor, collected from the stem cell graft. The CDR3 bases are TGTGCCAGCAGTTTGGAGGCTGGAGGGGCCGAGCAGTACTTC. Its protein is CASSLEAGGAEQYF.